This T cell receptor (beta chain) emerged from a study of OX40 agonist ivuxolimab in advanced cancers. Looking at the study overall: An agonistic anti-OX40 (CD134) antibody, ivuxolimab, was used to treat the patients.

This clone was counted once. The antigen is undetermined. The CDR3 loop spans 18 amino acids. Losses at the gene ends were 0 bases for V and 5 bases for J; bases not matched to a gene: 11. Germline CDR1 MGHRA, CDR2 YSYEKL. Study outcomes and limitations: Blood T cells, both CD4+ and CD8+, expanded clonally by week 6 at 0.1 to 3.0 mg/kg.

Profiled with immunoSEQ multiplex PCR; TCRdb holds only in-frame clones, not every one. The repertoire holds over 45,000 clones, with around 79% as singletons. V and J are TRBV4-1 and TRBJ2-2; 8 bases map to TRBD2. This TCR came from an adult with an advanced solid tumor such as melanoma, head and neck, liver or kidney cancer. The source was CD4+ or CD8+ T cells sorted from blood, collected in a trial of the OX40 agonist ivuxolimab. The chain's CDR3 is CASSQDKWSGGDTGELFF. In DNA form, the CDR3 reads TGCGCCAGCAGCCAAGATAAGTGGAGCGGGGGCGATACCGGGGAGCTGTTTTTT.